This T cell receptor (beta chain) was retrieved from a study of blood T cell repertoires in COVID-19. Study as a whole: From T cells, B-cell-depleted T cells, or PBMCs came the material, which was cDNA or gDNA.

Original data processing: Estimates of nucleated cell counts were drawn from the amplification of reference gene primers. Assay used: immunoSEQ multiplex PCR; TCRdb lists only in-frame clones, some missing. For V, J and clone size, that table is used; D and trimming come from the DNA. The table records fewer than 250,000 clones, 70% to 90% of them present only once. The germline CDR1 and CDR2 sequences are LGHNA and YNFKEQ. The CDR3 totals 14 residues. V lost 3 bases, J lost 4 bases, and 1 base stayed unmatched. This clone was counted a few times. Sequenced sample: peripheral blood. This sequence joins TRBV4-2 and TRBJ2-3; 10 bases are a match to TRBD1. This clonotype was sampled from a human donor in a cohort sampled during active COVID-19. CDR3 coding DNA: TGTGCCAGCAGCCAGGACAGGGGGGCAGATACGCAGTATTTT. Amino acids: CASSQDRGADTQYF.